Listed here are 8 T cell receptor beta chains from one sample, sequenced in a study of blood T cell repertoires in COVID-19. Clones were read by immunoSEQ multiplex PCR, and TCRdb kept only the in-frame ones, dropping some. The data hold over 150,000 clones, with 65% to 90% observed a single time. The sequencing input was peripheral blood. These receptors all come from a woman aged 60-75 years with COVID-19, enrolled during active disease.

The chain uses TRBV25-1 and TRBJ1-2; no firm D call. The CDR3 extends over 11 amino acids. V lost 6 bases, J lost 4 bases, and 6 bases lay in between. Germline loops: CDR1 MGHDK, CDR2 SYGVNS. CDR3 in DNA: TGTGCCAGCAGGCGAGGCTATGGCTACACCTTC. Protein product: CASRRGYGYTF.

The chain carries TRBV6-1 and TRBJ1-2, with D unresolved. V gave up 0 bases and J gave up 3 bases, with 11 bases separating them. The CDR3 runs to 15 residues. Per germline, CDR1 MNHNS and CDR2 SASEGT. The CDR3 loop is CASSEAWQRHYGYTF. In nucleotides, the CDR3 is TGTGCCAGCAGTGAAGCTTGGCAGCGGCACTATGGCTACACCTTC.

The rearrangement links TRBV2 to TRBJ1-5; TRBD1 might be the D (5 bases). The V gene's germline CDR1 is SNHLY and CDR2 FYNNEI. CDR3 length: 13 amino acids. Trimming took 5 bases from V and 4 from J, leaving 9 bases between them. The CDR3 sequence is CASSSDTNQPQHF. In nucleotides, the CDR3 is TGTGCCAGCAGTTCGGACACAAATCAGCCCCAGCATTTT.

This rearrangement joins TRBV3-1 (or the pseudogene TRBV3-2) to TRBJ2-7; 7 nucleotides line up with TRBD2. V lost 7 bases to trimming and J lost 7 bases; unmatched junction nucleotides: 13. Germline V gene sequence: CDR1 LGHDT, CDR2 YNNKEL (reference sequence). This CDR3 comprises 14 residues. CDR3: CASTSTAGAGEQYF. CDR3 DNA sequence: TGTGCCAGCACCTCAACGGCGGGAGCAGGGGAGCAGTACTTC.

The chain links TRBV3-1 (or the pseudogene TRBV3-2) to TRBJ1-3; the match to TRBD1 covers 8 bases. The CDR3 is 16 residues long. Germline lookup yields CDR1 LGHDT and CDR2 YNNKEL (reference sequence). With 4 bases clipped from V and 3 bases from J, the junction kept 8 bases outside the gene matches. CDR3 sequence reads: CASSPYQGAGGNTIYF. The CDR3 coding sequence is TGTGCCAGCAGCCCATATCAGGGGGCTGGTGGAAACACCATATATTTT.

J is TRBJ1-2 and V is TRBV11-2, with 8 bases aligning to TRBD1. The length of the CDR3 is 15 residues. J lost 0 bases, V lost 5 bases, and 5 bases had no gene match. The germline gives CDR1 SGHAT, CDR2 FQNNGV. The CDR3 spells CASSINRGANYGYTF. The CDR3 bases are TGTGCCAGCAGCATAAACAGGGGGGCTAACTATGGCTACACCTTC.

As to this clone: Other nucleotide sequences from this sample produce the same CDR3. The rearrangement joins TRBV27 to TRBJ1-2; weak D call: TRBD1 (5 bases). The CDR3 is made up of 12 amino acids. Trimming pared 2 bases from V and 4 bases from J, leaving 5 bases between. Germline CDR1 reads MNHEY; CDR2 reads SMNVEV (reference sequence). CDR3 region: CASSLQGYGYTF. CDR3 sequence (DNA): TGTGCCAGCAGTTTACAGGGCTATGGCTACACCTTC.

The genes are TRBV19 and TRBJ1-5; no clear D gene. The length of the CDR3 is 17 residues. V lost 0 bases and J lost 3, with 15 bases in between. Germline CDR1 reads LNHDA; CDR2 reads SQIVND (reference sequence). The CDR3 DNA reads as TGTGCCAGTAGTATAGATCTCCAGCTAGTTACCAATCAGCCCCAGCATTTT. Its translation is CASSIDLQLVTNQPQHF. The complete variable domain, with remaining parts taken from reference TRBV19 and TRBJ1-5, reads DGGITQSPKYLFRKEGQNVTLSCEQNLNHDAMYWYRQDPGQGLRLIYYSQIVNDFQKGDIAEGYSVSREKKESFPLTVTSAQKNPTAFYLCASSIDLQLVTNQPQHFGDGTRLSIL.